This T cell receptor (beta chain) was obtained from a study of cytomegalovirus exposure and HLA in healthy donors. Overall study: Among roughly 180 million T cells, an earlier analysis found roughly 100 million unique TCR beta sequences.

The CDR3 covers 15 residues. CDR1 SGHRS and CDR2 YFSETQ come from the germline V gene. With 2 bases removed from V and 2 bases from J, the gap between germline ends came to 8 bases. The primer mix had 60 Vbeta and 13 Jbeta primers. This table comes from immunoSEQ multiplex PCR, and its TCRdb copy is limited to in-frame clones, with some not included. This table has more than 140,000 clones, roughly 80% appearing once. This clone has just one count. This chain joins TRBV5-1 and TRBJ2-6, with D maybe TRBD2 (6 bases). Sequencing input: PBMCs. The TCR originated in a middle-aged man in good health and CMV-seronegative. The DNA for the CDR3 is TGCGCCAGCAGCTTCGGAGGGCCTGGGGCCAACGTCCTGACTTTC. This encodes CASSFGGPGANVLTF. Based on the CDR3 plus reference TRBV5-1 and TRBJ2-6, the full variable domain is KAGVTQTPRYLIKTRGQQVTLSCSPISGHRSVSWYQQTPGQGLQFLFEYFSETQRNKGNFPGRFSGRQFSNSRSEMNVSTLELGDSALYLCASSFGGPGANVLTFGAGSRLTVL.